The rows below give T cell receptor beta chains drawn from one sample of a study of beta chain features in type 1 diabetes. Clones were sequenced by immunoSEQ multiplex PCR, and TCRdb holds only the in-frame ones, with some missing. The sample yields under 300,000 clones, 25% to 30% seen once. The sequenced sample consisted of central memory CD4+ T cells from blood. The receptor set was obtained from a man between 25 and 39 years old in good health. CDR3s include the opening cysteine and the closing phenylalanine or tryptophan. The D gene is left open where the match is weak. Not all rows give a size; the values are once, few, many and, for expanded clones, a class.

. 14 TRBJ2-2 TRBV9 . CASRATPGAGELFF TGTGCCAGCAGAGCCACTCCAGGGGCCGGGGAGCTGTTTTTT
. 15 TRBJ2-3 TRBV28 . CASSLSRTSTDTQYF TGTGCCAGCAGTTTATCACGAACTAGCACAGATACGCAGTATTTT
. 13 TRBJ2-1 TRBV2 . CASIPGEYNEQFF TGTGCCAGCATCCCGGGGGAATACAATGAGCAGTTCTTC
. 14 TRBJ2-1 TRBV19 few CASSSLGTEYEQFF TGTGCCAGTAGTTCTTTGGGGACGGAATATGAGCAGTTCTTC
. 12 TRBJ2-7 TRBV15 . CATSREKNEQYF TGTGCCACCAGCAGAGAGAAGAACGAGCAGTACTTC
TRBD1 16 TRBJ2-6 TRBV5-4 . CASSPGGISGANVLTF TGTGCCAGCAGTCCAGGGGGAATCTCTGGGGCCAACGTCCTGACTTTC
. 14 TRBJ2-1 TRBV4-3 . CASSQDPLRDEQFF TGCGCCAGCAGCCAAGATCCCCTCAGGGATGAGCAGTTCTTC
TRBD2 15 TRBJ2-7 TRBV7-2 . CASSSLAGLSYEQYF TGTGCCAGCAGCTCGTTAGCGGGATTATCCTACGAGCAGTACTTC
TRBD1 16 TRBJ2-7 TRBV6-5 few CASSYTSRDRDPQQYF TGTGCCAGCAGTTACACGTCCCGGGACAGGGATCCACAGCAGTACTTC
. 17 TRBJ2-1 TRBV5-4 . CASSSAKTGLSFNEQFF TGTGCCAGCAGTTCGGCCAAAACGGGATTATCGTTCAATGAGCAGTTCTTC
. 15 TRBJ2-5 TRBV6-5 . CASSPLTGNAETQYF TGTGCCAGCAGCCCCTTAACAGGGAATGCGGAGACCCAGTACTTC
. 14 TRBJ1-3 TRBV9 . CASSVAIGGNTIYF TGTGCCAGCAGCGTAGCAATAGGGGGAAACACCATATATTTT
. 15 TRBJ2-3 TRBV7-2 . CASSFAGSSTDTQYF TGTGCCAGCAGCTTCGCGGGGTCTAGCACAGATACGCAGTATTTT
. 14 TRBJ2-6 TRBV6-1 . CASSAVTEANVLTF TGTGCCAGCAGTGCGGTGACTGAGGCCAACGTCCTGACTTTC
. 13 TRBJ2-5 TRBV6-5 many CASSGSGTETQYF TGTGCCAGCAGTGGCAGCGGAACTGAGACCCAGTACTTC
TRBD1 11 TRBJ2-5 TRBV7-9 . CASRRTGAQYF TGTGCCAGCAGGAGGACAGGGGCCCAGTACTTC
. 14 TRBJ2-1 TRBV4-2 . CASSQAQGYNEQFF TGTGCCAGCAGCCAAGCTCAGGGGTACAATGAGCAGTTCTTC
TRBD1 12 TRBJ1-1 TRBV29-1 . CSVGGGNTEAFF TGCAGCGTGGGAGGGGGCAACACTGAAGCTTTCTTT
TRBD1 15 TRBJ2-1 TRBV7-7 . CASSRDSFSYNEQFF TGTGCCAGCAGCCGGGACAGCTTCTCCTACAATGAGCAGTTCTTC
. 11 TRBJ2-2 TRBV2 . CASNLAGELFF TGTGCCAGCAACTTGGCCGGGGAGCTGTTTTTT
TRBD2 15 TRBJ2-3 TRBV19 . CASSMSTSGGDTQYF TGTGCCAGTAGTATGTCGACTAGCGGGGGGGATACGCAGTATTTT
TRBD2 15 TRBJ2-7 TRBV2 . CASSERGAGIYEQYF TGTGCCAGCAGTGAAAGGGGAGCGGGGATCTACGAGCAGTACTTC
. 13 TRBJ2-7 TRBV19 many CASSPGHPYEQYF TGTGCCAGTAGTCCGGGACACCCCTACGAGCAGTACTTC
. 18 TRBJ1-6 TRBV15 few CATSRDRGISSYNSPLHF TGTGCCACCAGCAGAGATAGAGGGATTAGCTCCTATAATTCACCCCTCCACTTT
TRBD1 14 TRBJ2-3 TRBV29-1 . CSVATGDITDTQYF TGCAGCGTTGCGACAGGGGACATCACAGATACGCAGTATTTT
. 12 TRBJ1-2 TRBV9 once CASSLWNYGYTF TGTGCCAGCAGTCTCTGGAACTATGGCTACACCTTC
. 13 TRBJ1-2 TRBV5-4 . CASSTRTLYGYTF TGTGCCAGCAGCACCCGGACGCTCTATGGCTACACCTTC
TRBD2 14 TRBJ2-7 TRBV30 medium-sized CAWSPLAGAYEQYF TGTGCCTGGAGCCCTTTAGCGGGGGCCTACGAGCAGTACTTC
TRBD1 14 TRBJ2-1 TRBV7-2 once CASSLRDSINEQFF TGTGCCAGCAGCTTAAGGGACAGCATAAATGAGCAGTTCTTC
TRBD2 16 TRBJ2-3 TRBV30 . CAWRATSFSFFGTQYF TGTGCCTGGAGGGCGACTAGCTTTTCATTTTTCGGTACGCAGTATTTT
. 13 TRBJ2-1 TRBV7-2 few CASSPPTRDEQFF TGTGCCAGCAGCCCCCCTACCAGGGATGAGCAGTTCTTC
. 13 TRBJ1-5 TRBV6-6 . CASIGGYNQPQHF TGTGCCAGCATAGGAGGGTACAATCAGCCCCAGCATTTT
TRBD1 15 TRBJ1-1 TRBV7-2 . CASSLLGQGFAEAFF TGTGCCAGCAGCTTATTAGGACAGGGTTTCGCTGAAGCTTTCTTT
TRBD1 14 TRBJ1-1 TRBV9 . CASSPGTGGGEAFF TGTGCCAGCAGCCCCGGGACAGGGGGTGGCGAAGCTTTCTTT
TRBD2 16 TRBJ2-1 TRBV27 . CASSLLAGGVYNEQFF TGTGCCAGCAGTTTACTAGCGGGAGGGGTCTACAATGAGCAGTTCTTC
. 16 TRBJ2-3 TRBV4-3 many CASSQGMGGSADTQYF TGCGCCAGCAGCCAAGGAATGGGGGGCTCGGCAGATACGCAGTATTTT
. 15 TRBJ2-1 TRBV5-8 few CASRGARRALNEQFF TGTGCCAGCAGGGGGGCCCGTAGGGCTCTTAATGAGCAGTTCTTC
. 13 TRBJ2-5 TRBV18 . CASSPLKMETQYF TGTGCCAGCTCACCCCTTAAAATGGAGACCCAGTACTTC
. 19 TRBJ2-3 TRBV11-2 once CSSSSSWSGDAASTDTQYF TGTTCCAGCAGCTCCTCCTGGTCAGGGGACGCCGCTAGCACAGATACGCAGTATTTT
. 15 TRBJ2-7 TRBV5-1 . CASSFAGPTGYEQYF TGCGCCAGCAGCTTCGCCGGGCCAACGGGCTACGAGCAGTACTTC
. 13 TRBJ2-7 TRBV14 many CASSHHASYEQYF TGTGCCAGCAGCCACCACGCATCCTACGAGCAGTACTTC
. 11 TRBJ2-5 TRBV7-2 . CASSLAETQYF TGTGCCAGCAGCTTAGCCGAGACCCAGTACTTC
. 12 TRBJ2-1 TRBV29-1 . CSVYISYNEQFF TGCAGCGTTTACATAAGCTACAATGAGCAGTTCTTC
TRBD1 15 TRBJ2-7 TRBV7-6 . CASSSTSTGIYEQYF TGTGCCAGCAGCTCAACTTCGACAGGGATCTACGAGCAGTACTTC
. 17 TRBJ2-1 TRBV7-9 . CASSFMMGVITLNEQFF TGTGCCAGCAGCTTTATGATGGGGGTAATAACCCTTAATGAGCAGTTCTTC
. 14 TRBJ1-1 TRBV5-1 few CASSPELQNTEAFF TGCGCCAGCAGCCCGGAGCTCCAGAACACTGAAGCTTTCTTT
TRBD1 14 TRBJ2-1 TRBV2 once CASSGWTGGLEQFF TGTGCCAGCAGTGGCTGGACAGGGGGCCTTGAGCAGTTCTTC
. 15 TRBJ2-7 TRBV29-1 few CSVAKTVGPDYEQYF TGCAGCGTTGCGAAGACGGTGGGGCCCGACTACGAGCAGTACTTC
TRBD1 12 TRBJ2-7 TRBV6-1 . CASSEQGDEQYF TGTGCCAGCAGTGAACAGGGGGACGAGCAGTACTTC
. 13 TRBJ2-3 TRBV6-5 few CASSYDRGDTQYF TGTGCCAGCAGTTACGACCGTGGAGATACGCAGTATTTT
. 11 TRBJ2-5 TRBV29-1 . CSLQLLETQYF TGCAGTCTACAGCTTTTGGAGACCCAGTACTTC
TRBD2 14 TRBJ2-3 TRBV11-3 . CASSRGGSTDTQYF TGTGCCAGCAGCCGCGGGGGGAGCACAGATACGCAGTATTTT
TRBD2 15 TRBJ2-5 TRBV28 . CASSGSGRRGETQYF TGTGCCAGCAGTGGCAGCGGGAGGAGAGGAGAGACCCAGTACTTC
TRBD2 15 TRBJ2-1 TRBV5-1 few CASSLELAAYNEQFF TGCGCCAGCAGCTTGGAACTAGCGGCATACAATGAGCAGTTCTTC
. 14 TRBJ1-5 TRBV30 few CAWSDRSGHQPQHF TGTGCCTGGAGTGACAGGTCTGGGCATCAGCCCCAGCATTTT
. 16 TRBJ2-4 TRBV5-1 . CASSLGGKLAKNIQYF TGCGCCAGCAGCTTGGGCGGAAAACTAGCCAAAAACATTCAGTACTTC
. 12 TRBJ2-7 TRBV30 few CAWSVGAYEQYF TGTGCCTGGAGTGTTGGGGCCTACGAGCAGTACTTC